The 26 T cell receptor beta chains below all came from one sample that was sequenced in a study of CD8 T cells in ankylosing spondylitis. From the 5' RACE reads, TCRdb called clonotypes with MiXCR, one entry per CDR3 protein. The table has 300,000 to 350,000 distinct CDR3 sequences, around 10% seen once. Sequenced material: blood, either unsorted or a sorted T cell fraction (not recorded which). These TCRs come from a female donor with ankylosing spondylitis or in good health (not recorded which).

The chain employs TRBV3-1 and TRBJ2-2, with 7 bases matching TRBD2. The CDR3 loop spans 15 amino acids. Germline V gene sequence: CDR1 LGHDT, CDR2 YNNKEL (reference sequence). V gave up 0 bases and J gave up 4 bases; unmatched junction bases: 2. The CDR3 nucleotides read TGTGCCAGCAGCCAAGATGGGGAGGGCACCGGGGAGCTGTTTTTT. It codes for CASSQDGEGTGELFF.

This clonotype showed up just once. A much larger clone lies one base from this, so it may be a read error. V is TRBV24-1 and J is TRBJ2-1, with a possible D match to TRBD2 (6 bases). The CDR3 spans 15 residues. Germline lookup yields CDR1 KGHDR and CDR2 SFDVKD. Trimming stripped 9 bases from V and 5 bases from J, with 19 bases between. For the CDR3, the DNA is TGTGCCACCGGGAGGCGGGGCGGATTTAACAATGAGCAGTTCTTC. Translating gives CATGRRGGFNNEQFF.

In its sample, this clonotype was seen many times. This sequence joins TRBV12-3 or TRBV12-4 and TRBJ1-5; the D gene is possibly TRBD1 (6 bases). The CDR3 is 13 amino acids. With 3 bases removed from V and 4 bases from J, the gap between germline ends came to 7 bases. CDR3 DNA: TGTGCCAGCAGTTTTGGGACAAATCAGCCCCAGCATTTT. This codes for CASSFGTNQPQHF.

This clonotype was observed at least ten times. The rearrangement uses TRBV4-1 and TRBJ2-7, with D perhaps TRBD2 (5 bases). V lost 4 bases and J 2 bases, leaving 15 bases between the germline ends. The CDR3 is 15 amino acids. Germline lookup yields CDR1 MGHRA and CDR2 YSYEKL. The CDR3 is CASSPSSAGTYEQYF. The CDR3 DNA sequence: TGCGCCAGCAGCCCGAGTAGCGCCGGAACCTACGAGCAGTACTTC.

This clonotype was counted many times. The rearrangement uses TRBV20-1 and TRBJ2-1; the match to TRBD2 covers 12 bases. Germline loops: CDR1 DFQATT, CDR2 SNEGSKA (reference sequence). V lost 0 bases and J lost 5; bases outside the gene matches: 8. The CDR3 has 17 amino acids. CDR3 bases: TGCAGTGCTAGAGATCCGAGACTAGCGGGAGTCGACAATGAGCAGTTCTTC. It is translated as CSARDPRLAGVDNEQFF.

Ten or more counts support this clonotype. The chain employs TRBV7-2 and TRBJ2-1, with 7 bases matching TRBD2. J gave up 4 bases and V 2 bases, and 11 bases lay outside the gene matches. CDR3 length: 17 amino acids. In germline, CDR1 is SGHTA, CDR2 FQGNSA. CDR3 nucleotides: TGTGCCAGCAGCTTACAAACCCGCGGGAGATTTTACAATGAGCAGTTCTTC. Amino acid sequence: CASSLQTRGRFYNEQFF.

This clonotype was picked up many times. The gene calls are TRBV7-9 and TRBJ1-2; 8 bases align to TRBD1. Germline CDR1 and CDR2: SEHNR and FQNEAQ (reference sequence). V shed 2 bases, J shed 3 bases, and the junction held 5 bases outside the gene matches. CDR3 length: 15 amino acids. In DNA form, the CDR3 reads TGTGCCAGCAGCTTAATGGCAGGGGGCCACTATGGCTACACCTTC. Its protein product is CASSLMAGGHYGYTF.

This clonotype occurred many times. The chain combines TRBV7-2 with TRBJ1-1; no firm D call. V was trimmed by 5 bases and J by 4 bases, leaving 8 bases between them. Germline CDR1 is SGHTA and CDR2 is FQGNSA. This CDR3 has 12 residues. CDR3 loop: CASSPRSTEAFF. The CDR3 bases are TGTGCCAGCAGCCCTCGAAGCACTGAAGCTTTCTTT.

This clonotype appeared many times. This chain links TRBV5-1 with TRBJ2-1; 9 nucleotides align to TRBD2. Germline CDR1 reads SGHRS; CDR2 reads YFSETQ. The J segment lost 4 bases and the V segment lost 0 bases, leaving 11 bases of the junction unmatched. This CDR3 has 18 amino acids. CDR3 in DNA: TGCGCCAGCAGCTTGGGGGACCTAGCGGGGTGGCCATACAATGAGCAGTTCTTC. Encoded protein: CASSLGDLAGWPYNEQFF.

This clonotype was observed at least ten times. The rearrangement uses TRBV5-1 and TRBJ2-3; D is uncertain. The germline V gene encodes CDR1 SGHRS and CDR2 YFSETQ. Trimming left V 0 bases short and J 4 bases short, with 9 bases between. The CDR3 sequence is 14 residues long. CDR3 nucleotide sequence: TGCGCCAGCAGCTTGGCGGTCCCACCAGATACGCAGTATTTT. This sequence encodes CASSLAVPPDTQYF.

V and J are TRBV3-1 and TRBJ2-3; TRBD2 aligns across 11 bases. Germline values: CDR1 LGHDT, CDR2 YNNKEL (reference sequence). The CDR3 is made up of 16 amino acids. V gave up 1 base and J gave up 5 bases; unmatched junction bases: 5. The CDR3 is CASSQVSGGARDTQYF. The CDR3 nucleotides read TGTGCCAGCAGCCAAGTTAGCGGGGGGGCCAGAGATACGCAGTATTTT.

This clonotype was observed a handful of times. The CDR3 DNA is TGTGCCAGCAGCGGGGACCCGAGCTCCTACAATGAGCAGTTCTTC. This encodes CASSGDPSSYNEQFF. This chain joins TRBV9 and TRBJ2-1; TRBD1 or TRBD2 may be the D gene (5 bases each). This CDR3 is built from 15 residues. The germline gives CDR1 SGDLS, CDR2 YYNGEE. Trimming left V 3 bases short and J 0 bases short, with 10 bases between.

The table lists this clonotype with a few counts. This chain joins TRBV10-3 and TRBJ1-5; D is perhaps TRBD1 (5 bases). The CDR3 has 15 amino acids. Germline V gene sequence: CDR1 ENHRY, CDR2 SYGVKD. Trimming left V 5 bases short and J 0 bases short, with 11 bases between. The CDR3 is CAISRDRDSNQPQHF. CDR3 nucleotides: TGTGCCATCAGTCGTGACAGAGATAGCAATCAGCCCCAGCATTTT.

This clonotype was seen at least ten times. This chain connects TRBV5-1 to TRBJ2-5; 11 nucleotides match TRBD2. The V gene's germline CDR1 is SGHRS and CDR2 YFSETQ. V shed 4 bases, J shed 4 bases, and the junction held 6 bases outside the gene matches. The length of the CDR3 is 15 residues. CDR3 coding DNA: TGCGCCAGCAGCCTCCTGACTAGCGGGACAGAGACCCAGTACTTC. This codes for CASSLLTSGTETQYF. Variable domain in full (rest from reference TRBV5-1 and TRBJ2-5): KAGVTQTPRYLIKTRGQQVTLSCSPISGHRSVSWYQQTPGQGLQFLFEYFSETQRNKGNFPGRFSGRQFSNSRSEMNVSTLELGDSALYLCASSLLTSGTETQYFGPGTRLLVL.

This clonotype has a count of ten or more. The chain combines TRBV29-1 with TRBJ1-1; D gene ambiguous. CDR1 SQVTM and CDR2 ANQGSEA come from the germline V gene. Trimming took 2 bases from V and 0 from J, leaving 4 bases between them. The CDR3 runs 12 residues. CDR3 sequence reads: CSVEQLNTEAFF. The DNA for the CDR3 is TGCAGCGTTGAACAGCTGAACACTGAAGCTTTCTTT.

V is TRBV18 and J is TRBJ2-1; unclear D gene. Trimming pared 6 bases from V and 1 base from J, leaving 13 bases between. CDR1 is KGHSH and CDR2 is LQKENI in the germline V gene. This CDR3 spans 15 amino acids. CDR3 in amino acids: CASSRSRDSYNEQFF. The CDR3 DNA reads TGTGCCAGCTCCAGGTCAAGGGATTCCTACAATGAGCAGTTCTTC. Complete variable domain (other parts from reference TRBV18 and TRBJ2-1): NAGVMQNPRHLVRRRGQEARLRCSPMKGHSHVYWYRQLPEEGLKFMVYLQKENIIDESGMPKERFSAEFPKEGPSILRIQQVVRGDSAAYFCASSRSRDSYNEQFFGPGTRLTVL.

This clonotype was recorded at least ten times. The gene calls are TRBV7-2 and TRBJ2-2, with unresolved D. Germline CDR1 is SGHTA and CDR2 is FQGNSA. V lost 0 bases to trimming and J lost 5 bases, with 10 bases between them. This CDR3 contains 15 residues. The CDR3 region has the DNA TGTGCCAGCAGCTTAGCAGCTCATACGACCGGGGAGCTGTTTTTT. Translation gives CASSLAAHTTGELFF.

V usage is TRBV28 and J usage is TRBJ2-3, with TRBD1 matching 7 bases. The trim removed 4 bases at V and 5 bases at J, leaving 12 bases unmatched. The CDR3 is 16 amino acids. The germline V gene has CDR1 MDHEN and CDR2 SYDVKM. CDR3 protein: CASSSPGTAKQDTQYF. In DNA form, the CDR3 reads TGTGCCAGCAGTTCCCCCGGGACAGCCAAACAAGATACGCAGTATTTT.

This clonotype was observed at least ten times. The gene calls are TRBV5-1 and TRBJ2-2; D remains unclear. Trimming shortened V by 0 bases and J by 1 base, and 10 bases separated the two germline ends. Germline CDR1 is SGHRS and CDR2 is YFSETQ. This CDR3 region has 16 residues. For the CDR3, the DNA is TGCGCCAGCAGCTTGGTCGGCGGAGTGAACACCGGGGAGCTGTTTTTT. Its protein product is CASSLVGGVNTGELFF.

The chain uses TRBV5-5 and TRBJ1-1, with 9 bases matching TRBD1. Trimming cost V 3 bases and J 3 bases; bases outside gene matches: 3. The CDR3 has 14 residues. Germline lookup yields CDR1 SGHKS and CDR2 YYEKEE (reference sequence). This CDR3 is CASSYWDRDTEAFF. The CDR3 nucleotides are TGTGCCAGCAGCTACTGGGACAGGGACACTGAAGCTTTCTTT.

This clonotype occurred many times. The chain couples TRBV20-1 to TRBJ1-1; possible D gene TRBD1, 6 bases. V lost 2 bases to trimming and J lost 2 bases, with 9 bases between them. CDR3 length equals 13 residues. The germline gives CDR1 DFQATT, CDR2 SNEGSKA (reference sequence). This chain's CDR3 is CSARNRANTEAFF. The CDR3 DNA reads as TGCAGTGCTAGAAACAGGGCTAACACTGAAGCTTTCTTT.

This clonotype occurred many times. The rearrangement uses TRBV20-1 and TRBJ1-1, with D perhaps TRBD1 (5 bases). The CDR3 is made up of 14 amino acids. V was clipped by 3 bases and J by 5 bases, with 16 bases between them. Germline V gene sequence: CDR1 DFQATT, CDR2 SNEGSKA (reference sequence). CDR3 in amino acids: CSARPTPGGTEAFF. DNA of the CDR3: TGCAGTGCTAGGCCGACTCCGGGGGGGACTGAAGCTTTCTTT.

This clonotype showed up many times. V is TRBV20-1 and J is TRBJ1-6; 8 bases agree with TRBD1. Trimming cost V 6 bases and J 0 bases; bases outside gene matches: 13. The V gene's germline CDR1 is DFQATT and CDR2 SNEGSKA (reference sequence). The CDR3 spans 18 residues. The CDR3: CSARTGYPAGSYNSPLHF. CDR3 nucleotides: TGCAGTGCGCGGACAGGGTATCCCGCCGGCTCCTATAATTCACCCCTCCACTTT.

This clonotype was counted ten times or more. The V call is TRBV29-1, the J call TRBJ2-7; D uncertain. CDR1 is SQVTM and CDR2 is ANQGSEA in the germline V gene. The germline V and J ends were trimmed by 4 bases and 2 bases, with 6 bases remaining between them. The CDR3 covers 11 residues. This CDR3 is CSVGATYEQYF. The CDR3 nucleotides are TGCAGCGTTGGGGCCACCTACGAGCAGTACTTC.

In its sample, this clonotype was seen a few times. The rearrangement uses TRBV18 and TRBJ2-3; D is uncertain. The germline V gene has CDR1 KGHSH and CDR2 LQKENI. The CDR3 length is 13 residues. V lost 2 bases to trimming and J lost 4 bases, with 7 bases between them. The CDR3 is CASSPAPPDTQYF. CDR3 DNA: TGTGCCAGCTCACCAGCGCCCCCAGATACGCAGTATTTT.

Ten or more counts support this clonotype. V and J are TRBV20-1 and TRBJ1-5, with D unclear. Trimming removed 4 bases from V and 4 bases from J, with 11 bases in between. The germline V gene has CDR1 DFQATT and CDR2 SNEGSKA (reference sequence). The CDR3 runs to 13 residues. CDR3 sequence reads: CSAILEANQPQHF. CDR3 sequence (DNA): TGCAGTGCTATATTGGAGGCTAATCAGCCCCAGCATTTT.